Below are 26 T cell receptor beta chains sequenced from a single sample in a study of blood T cells in healthy people across ages. Primed by a sample-barcoded 5' primer and a J-beta primer mix, a second PCR proceeded for about 7 to 11 cycles. TCRdb processed the 5' RACE reads anew with MiXCR; each CDR3 protein has one entry. The table records hundreds of thousands of distinct CDR3 sequences, over 40% of them present only once. The specimen sequenced was blood. Receptors were obtained from a woman aged 80 or over in good health.

This sequence joins TRBV4-1 and TRBJ2-1; D might be TRBD1 or TRBD2, each matching 6 bases. Germline CDR1 and CDR2: MGHRA and YSYEKL. V gave up 0 bases and J gave up 7 bases, with 19 bases separating them. This CDR3 region has 17 residues. The CDR3: CASSQEGRGLALNEQFF. CDR3 DNA sequence: TGCGCCAGCAGCCAAGAGGGTCGGGGGCTAGCCCTAAATGAGCAGTTCTTC.

The rearrangement links TRBV12-3 or TRBV12-4 to TRBJ1-6; TRBD1 agrees at 7 bases. V trimming: 1 base; J trimming: 3 bases; junction bases outside the gene matches: 0. The length of the CDR3 is 15 residues. CDR3 in DNA: TGTGCCAGCAGTTTAGGACAGGGCTATAATTCACCCCTCCACTTT. It yields the protein CASSLGQGYNSPLHF.

Here the CDR3 reads CASSLGDLGELFF. The CDR3 bases are TGTGCCAGCAGTTTAGGGGACCTCGGGGAGCTGTTTTTT. The chain couples TRBV12-3 or TRBV12-4 to TRBJ2-2; D is tentatively TRBD1 or TRBD2 (5 bases each). V was shortened by 1 base and J by 7 bases, with 7 bases between the two germline ends. This CDR3 comprises 13 residues.

This clonotype is a singleton in its sample. The rearrangement joins TRBV7-6 to TRBJ2-7; no definite D call. Trimming shortened V by 8 bases and J by 7 bases, and 21 bases separated the two germline ends. The CDR3 sequence is 14 residues long. Germline values: CDR1 SGHVS, CDR2 FNYEAQ. The chain's CDR3 is CASEGPGPVLEQYF. DNA of the CDR3: TGTGCCAGCGAAGGACCGGGCCCGGTTCTTGAGCAGTACTTC. Using reference TRBV7-6 and TRBJ2-7 for the parts outside the CDR3, the full variable domain is GAGVSQSPRYKVTKRGQDVALRCDPISGHVSLYWYRQALGQGPEFLTYFNYEAQQDKSGLPNDRFSAERPEGSISTLTIQRTEQRDSAMYRCASEGPGPVLEQYFGPGTRLTVT.

The rearrangement joins TRBV12-3 or TRBV12-4 to TRBJ2-7; TRBD2 might be the D (6 bases). V shed 7 bases and J shed 3 bases, with 13 bases lying between them. There are 13 residues in the CDR3. CDR3 loop: CASNRDLSYEQYF. The CDR3 DNA is TGTGCCAGCAATCGGGACTTGAGCTACGAGCAGTACTTC.

To note about this clonotype: A much larger clone differs by one base, so this may be a read error. The CDR3 region is CASSLLGGAGYNEQYF. The CDR3 DNA reads TGTGCCAGCAGCCTCTTAGGGGGGGCGGGCTACAATGAGCAGTACTTC. The rearrangement uses TRBV3-1 and TRBJ2-7, with D tentatively TRBD2 (7 bases). The CDR3 is 16 residues long. Germline loops: CDR1 LGHDT, CDR2 YNNKEL (reference sequence). V gave up 4 bases and J gave up 7 bases, with 23 bases separating them.

For this clonotype: Since a much larger clone is just one base distant, this may be a read error. The rearrangement uses TRBV5-4 and TRBJ2-1, with D perhaps being TRBD1 or TRBD2 (5 bases each). Matching the DNA end better, TRBJ2-7 makes the J call doubtful. This CDR3 contains 17 residues. Per germline, CDR1 SGHNT and CDR2 YYREEE (reference sequence). In nucleotides, the CDR3 is TGTGCCAGCAGCTTGGGAGGAAGGGGACCCTCCTACAATGAGCAGTACTTC. Encoded protein: CASSLGGRGPSYNEQYF.

In this sample, this clonotype turned up many times. This chain uses TRBV29-1 with TRBJ2-3; D call uncertain. With 5 bases removed from V and 4 bases from J, the gap between germline ends came to 13 bases. Germline V gives CDR1 SQVTM, CDR2 ANQGSEA. This CDR3 has 13 residues. This CDR3 is CSVCTGKSDTQYF. The CDR3 DNA follows: TGCAGCGTTTGTACTGGTAAATCAGATACGCAGTATTTT.

The chain couples TRBV27 to TRBJ2-7; 11 bases fit TRBD2. The tail of the sequence fits TRBJ2-5 better, so the J call may be wrong. The CDR3 is 18 amino acids. Germline V gene lookup returns CDR1 MNHEY and CDR2 SMNVEV (reference sequence). The CDR3 region has the DNA TGTGCCAGCAGGGGATACGTAAGGGGACTAGCGGCACAAGAGACCCAGTACTTC. Its translation: CASRGYVRGLAAQETQYF.

This rearrangement joins TRBV9 to TRBJ2-2, with no clear D. Per the germline V gene, CDR1 is SGDLS and CDR2 is YYNGEE. The CDR3 has 13 residues. The ends were cut back, 3 bases at V and 7 bases at J, with 10 bases in the middle. CDR3 sequence: CASSAVPSGELFF. In DNA, the CDR3 is TGTGCCAGCAGCGCTGTTCCAAGCGGGGAGCTGTTTTTT.

This clonotype occurred many times. The rearrangement joins TRBV5-1 to TRBJ1-4; D is undetermined. The CDR3 has 15 residues. Between the trimmed V and J ends, which lost 4 bases and 0 bases, there was a span of 10 bases. CDR1 SGHRS and CDR2 YFSETQ come from the germline V gene. The CDR3 region is CASSDPRATNEKLFF. CDR3 nucleotides: TGCGCCAGCAGCGACCCGAGGGCAACTAATGAAAAACTGTTTTTT.

Concerning this clonotype: A read error may be the cause here, since a much bigger clone is one base away. V usage is TRBV20-1 and J usage is TRBJ2-3; 11 bases fit TRBD2. V lost 4 bases and J lost 4; bases outside the gene matches: 10. The CDR3 totals 16 residues. From germline, CDR1 is DFQATT and CDR2 SNEGSKA (reference sequence). In DNA, the CDR3 is TGCAGTGCTATCCCCGGACTAGCGGGTCTCGCAGATACGCAGTATTTT. This sequence encodes CSAIPGLAGLADTQYF.

J is TRBJ2-7 and V is TRBV27; 7 bases line up with TRBD2. Looked up from germline, CDR1 is MNHEY and CDR2 is SMNVEV (reference sequence). Trimming took 4 bases from V and 3 from J; bases not matched to a gene: 9. The CDR3 runs 15 residues. CDR3 region: CASSSGLDADYEQYF. In DNA, the CDR3 is TGTGCCAGCAGTTCCGGACTAGACGCCGACTACGAGCAGTACTTC.

This chain links TRBV29-1 with TRBJ2-3; 8 nucleotides match TRBD2. This CDR3 comprises 15 residues. Germline trimming cut 4 bases from V and 3 bases from J; bases unmatched to any gene: 9. Germline assignment: CDR1 SQVTM and CDR2 ANQGSEA. In DNA, the CDR3 is TGCAGCGTTGTGACGAGCGGGAGTTTAACAGATACGCAGTATTTT. Translation gives CSVVTSGSLTDTQYF.

This clonotype was observed at least ten times. This chain joins TRBV9 and TRBJ2-3; 8 bases match TRBD1. Germline V gene data show CDR1 as SGDLS and CDR2 as YYNGEE. The CDR3 length is 19 residues. V was pared by 4 bases and J by 1 base, with 17 bases of the junction left unmatched. The CDR3 loop is CASSIIPGTGVGGTDTQYF. The CDR3 DNA is TGTGCCAGCAGCATCATCCCCGGGACAGGTGTTGGAGGCACAGATACGCAGTATTTT.

Notes on this clonotype: A much larger clonotype is one base distant, so this may be a read error. The rearrangement uses TRBV29-1 and TRBJ2-7; no clear D. This CDR3 has 12 amino acids. Germline CDR1 is SQVTM and CDR2 is ANQGSEA. The CDR3 reads CRVTLGRGEQYF. CDR3 nucleotide sequence: TGCAGGGTTACGCTCGGACGAGGCGAGCAGTACTTC.

The V gene is TRBV10-3, the J gene TRBJ2-7; 10 nucleotides line up with TRBD1. The CDR3 contains 14 residues. Trimming took 4 bases from V and 10 from J; bases not matched to a gene: 10. Per germline, CDR1 ENHRY and CDR2 SYGVKD. CDR3 sequence: CAISVPETGGAQYF. The CDR3 region has the DNA TGTGCCATCAGTGTCCCTGAGACAGGGGGCGCTCAGTACTTC.

Many counts were recorded for this clonotype. CDR3 region: CASSLTTGGPYNEQFF. In DNA, the CDR3 is TGCGCCAGCAGCTTAACCACAGGGGGGCCCTACAATGAGCAGTTCTTC. The chain has TRBV5-1 and TRBJ2-1; 8 nucleotides match TRBD1. This CDR3 region has 16 residues. Per the germline V gene, CDR1 is SGHRS and CDR2 is YFSETQ. V lost 2 bases and J lost 2; bases outside the gene matches: 6.

This clonotype was recorded many times. The V gene is TRBV2, the J gene TRBJ1-2; D unclear. CDR1 and CDR2 (germline): SNHLY, FYNNEI. Trimming took off 6 bases at V and 9 bases at J, with 11 bases between the two ends. CDR3 size: 11 residues. The CDR3 loop reads CASRYPESYTF. CDR3 nucleotide sequence: TGTGCCAGCAGGTACCCAGAAAGCTACACCTTC.

Of note for this clonotype: This may arise from a read error, as a much more abundant clone is one base away. The rearrangement uses TRBV10-3 and TRBJ2-7; TRBD1 might be the D (6 bases). CDR1 and CDR2 from the germline V gene are ENHRY and SYGVKD. This CDR3 has 14 residues. CDR3 sequence: CPISGQQSSYEQYF. The CDR3 DNA sequence: TGTCCCATCAGCGGACAGCAATCCTCCTACGAGCAGTACTTC.

This clonotype was detected only a few times. The chain is built from TRBV4-1 and TRBJ2-7, with D unclear. Germline V CDR1 and CDR2: MGHRA, YSYEKL. CDR3 length equals 13 residues. Between the trimmed V and J ends, which lost 0 bases and 7 bases, there was a span of 10 bases. The CDR3 DNA reads as TGCGCCAGCAGCCAAGAAGGAGCGCTGGAGCAGTACTTC. As protein: CASSQEGALEQYF.

The chain uses TRBV10-3 and TRBJ1-5, with no clear D. Looked up from germline, CDR1 is ENHRY and CDR2 is SYGVKD. The CDR3 covers 15 residues. V lost 0 bases and J 4 bases, leaving 10 bases between the germline ends. CDR3 DNA sequence: TGTGCCATCAGTGAGTCGGTTACGAAGAATCAGCCCCAGCATTTT. Translation gives CAISESVTKNQPQHF.

V is TRBV4-2 and J is TRBJ1-1; D remains unclear. V was shortened by 1 base and J by 0 bases, with 9 bases between the two germline ends. This CDR3 spans 15 amino acids. Per germline, CDR1 LGHNA and CDR2 YNFKEQ. The CDR3 DNA sequence: TGTGCCAGCAGCCAAGGGCTAGGGATGAACACTGAAGCTTTCTTT. Protein sequence: CASSQGLGMNTEAFF.

The rearrangement links TRBV7-2 to TRBJ2-3; D might be TRBD2 (7 bases). The CDR3 is 15 residues long. The V end lost 2 bases, the J end lost 2 bases, and 11 bases lay between the germline ends. Germline CDR1 reads SGHTA; CDR2 reads FQGNSA. DNA for the CDR3: TGTGCCAGCAGCTTACGGGGGGCTTACACAGATACGCAGTATTTT. Translation: CASSLRGAYTDTQYF.

This clonotype was seen a handful of times. V is TRBV20-1 and J is TRBJ1-2; D unresolved. Germline CDR1 DFQATT, CDR2 SNEGSKA (reference sequence). V was cut by 0 bases and J by 4 bases, with 12 bases left in between. There are 14 residues in the CDR3. CDR3 residues: CSAREGKASYGYTF. DNA for the CDR3: TGCAGTGCTAGAGAAGGCAAGGCGTCCTATGGCTACACCTTC.

The gene calls are TRBV5-6 and TRBJ2-3; 9 nucleotides agree with TRBD1. Losses at the gene ends were 3 bases for V and 0 bases for J; bases not matched to a gene: 5. Germline-derived CDR1 and CDR2 are SGHDT and YYEEEE. This CDR3 region has 16 residues. The CDR3 sequence: CASSYAGTGSTDTQYF. The CDR3 DNA reads as TGTGCCAGCAGCTACGCCGGGACAGGGAGCACAGATACGCAGTATTTT.